This TCR beta chain was sequenced during a study of cytomegalovirus exposure and HLA in healthy donors. Whole-study results and caveats: In a later analysis, specific HLA alleles were associated with over 15,000 TCR beta sequences at a 0.05 false discovery rate. Sequencing likely generated an artifact that appeared as a cluster of highly shared sequence variants. Researchers catalogued about 150 TCR beta chains as cytomegalovirus-associated. Fewer N-insertions than the roughly 670-donor mean were reportedly shown by an Asian-associated ancestry cluster in a later analysis.

With respect to this clone: No antigen is known for it.

The PCR was carried out with 60 Vbeta primers and 13 Jbeta primers. TCRdb's table, derived via immunoSEQ multiplex PCR, lists solely in-frame clones and lacks some. The table records 150,000 to 160,000 clones, 60% to 75% of them present only once. V was cut by 3 bases and J by 9 bases, with 15 bases left in between. The CDR3 covers 14 residues. CDR1 is MDHEN, CDR2 SYDVKM, per germline. The sequence was collected from a man aged 18 to 30 in good health and CMV-seronegative. Specimen: PBMCs. This chain joins TRBV28 and TRBJ1-5; D uncertain. Here the CDR3 reads CASSFAGPLGPQHF. The CDR3 region has the DNA TGTGCCAGCAGTTTTGCGGGCCCACTCGGGCCCCAGCATTTT.